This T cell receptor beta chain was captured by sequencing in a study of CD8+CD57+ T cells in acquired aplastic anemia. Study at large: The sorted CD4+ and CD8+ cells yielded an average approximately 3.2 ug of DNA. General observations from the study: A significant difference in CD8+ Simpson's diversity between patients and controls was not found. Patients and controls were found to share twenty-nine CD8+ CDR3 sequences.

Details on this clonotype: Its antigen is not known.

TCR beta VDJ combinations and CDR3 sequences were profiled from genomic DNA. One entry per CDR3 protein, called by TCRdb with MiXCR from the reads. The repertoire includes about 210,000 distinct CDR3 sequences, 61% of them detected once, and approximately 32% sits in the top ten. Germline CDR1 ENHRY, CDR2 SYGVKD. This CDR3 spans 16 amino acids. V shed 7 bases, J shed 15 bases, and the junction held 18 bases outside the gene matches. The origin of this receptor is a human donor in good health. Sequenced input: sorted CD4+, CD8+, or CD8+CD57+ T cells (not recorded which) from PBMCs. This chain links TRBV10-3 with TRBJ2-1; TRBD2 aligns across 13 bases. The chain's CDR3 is CAITIPGTSGVEGPFF. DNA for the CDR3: TGTGCCATCACGATACCCGGGACTAGCGGGGTAGAGGGGCCGTTCTTC.